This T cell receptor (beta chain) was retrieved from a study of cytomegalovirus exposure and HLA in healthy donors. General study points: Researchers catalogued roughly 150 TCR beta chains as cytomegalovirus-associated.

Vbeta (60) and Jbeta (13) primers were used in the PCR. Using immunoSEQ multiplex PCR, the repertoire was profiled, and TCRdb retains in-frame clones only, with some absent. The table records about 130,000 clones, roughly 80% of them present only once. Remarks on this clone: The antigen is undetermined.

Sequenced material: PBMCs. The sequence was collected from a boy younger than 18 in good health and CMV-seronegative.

The DNA of the CDR3 is TGTGCCAGCAGCGTAGCCGGGTCCCGGGATACGCAGTATTTT. Its translation: CASSVAGSRDTQYF. The rearrangement uses TRBV9 and TRBJ2-3; D is ambiguous. Germline CDR1 SGDLS, CDR2 YYNGEE. V dropped 0 bases and J dropped 6 bases, with 11 bases sitting between them. This CDR3 has 14 residues.